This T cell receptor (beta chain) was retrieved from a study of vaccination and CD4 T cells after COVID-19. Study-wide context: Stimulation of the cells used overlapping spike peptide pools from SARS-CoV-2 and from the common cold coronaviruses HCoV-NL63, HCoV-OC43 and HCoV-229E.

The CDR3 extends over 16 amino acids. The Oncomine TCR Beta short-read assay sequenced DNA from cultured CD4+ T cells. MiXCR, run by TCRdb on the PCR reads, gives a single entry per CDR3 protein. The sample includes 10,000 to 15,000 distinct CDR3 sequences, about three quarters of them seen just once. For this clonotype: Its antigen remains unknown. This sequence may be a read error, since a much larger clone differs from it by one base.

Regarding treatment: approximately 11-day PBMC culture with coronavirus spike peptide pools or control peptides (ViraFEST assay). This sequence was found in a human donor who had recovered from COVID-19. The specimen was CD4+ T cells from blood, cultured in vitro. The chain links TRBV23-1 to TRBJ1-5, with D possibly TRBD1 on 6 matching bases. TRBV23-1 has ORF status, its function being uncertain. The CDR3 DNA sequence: TGCGCCAGCAGCCGACCCGGGACACAAGATCCCGGGCCCCGGCATTTT. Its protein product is CASSRPGTQDPGPRHF.